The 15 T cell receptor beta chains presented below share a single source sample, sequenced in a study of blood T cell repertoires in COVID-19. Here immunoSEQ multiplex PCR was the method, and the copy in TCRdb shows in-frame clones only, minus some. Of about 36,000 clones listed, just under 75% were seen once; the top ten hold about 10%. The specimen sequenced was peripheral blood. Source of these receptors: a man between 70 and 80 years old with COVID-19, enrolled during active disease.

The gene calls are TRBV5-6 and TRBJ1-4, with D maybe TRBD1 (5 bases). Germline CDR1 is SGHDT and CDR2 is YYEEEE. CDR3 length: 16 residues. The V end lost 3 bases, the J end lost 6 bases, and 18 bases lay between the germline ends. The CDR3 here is CASSSRSGTFHEKLFF. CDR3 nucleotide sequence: TGTGCCAGCAGCTCCCGTTCCGGGACTTTCCATGAAAAACTGTTTTTT.

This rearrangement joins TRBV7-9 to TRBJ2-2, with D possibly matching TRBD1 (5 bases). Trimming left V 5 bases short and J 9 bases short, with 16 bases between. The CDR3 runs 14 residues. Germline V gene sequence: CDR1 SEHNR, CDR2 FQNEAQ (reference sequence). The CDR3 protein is CASSPDSTSRELFF. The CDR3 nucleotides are TGTGCCAGCAGCCCCGACAGTACCAGCCGGGAGCTGTTTTTT.

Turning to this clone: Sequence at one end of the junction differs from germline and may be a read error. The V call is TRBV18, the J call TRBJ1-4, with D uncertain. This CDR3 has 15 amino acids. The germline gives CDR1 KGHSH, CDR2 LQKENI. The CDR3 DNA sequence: TGTGCCAGCTCACCATACGCCACAACTAATGAAAAACTGTATTTT. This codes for CASSPYATTNEKLYF.

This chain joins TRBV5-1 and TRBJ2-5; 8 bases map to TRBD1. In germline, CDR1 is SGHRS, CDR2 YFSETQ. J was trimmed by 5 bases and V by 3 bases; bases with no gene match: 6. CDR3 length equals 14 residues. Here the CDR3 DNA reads TGCGCCAGCAGCTCCGGACAGGGTGGGGAGACCCAGTACTTC. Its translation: CASSSGQGGETQYF.

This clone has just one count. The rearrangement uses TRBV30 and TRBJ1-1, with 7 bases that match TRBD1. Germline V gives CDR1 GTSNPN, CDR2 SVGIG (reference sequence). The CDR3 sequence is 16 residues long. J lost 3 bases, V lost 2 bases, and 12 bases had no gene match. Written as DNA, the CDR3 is TGTGCCTGGAGTCCCGACAGGGCCCTTGCTCACACTGAAGCTTTCTTT. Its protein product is CAWSPDRALAHTEAFF.

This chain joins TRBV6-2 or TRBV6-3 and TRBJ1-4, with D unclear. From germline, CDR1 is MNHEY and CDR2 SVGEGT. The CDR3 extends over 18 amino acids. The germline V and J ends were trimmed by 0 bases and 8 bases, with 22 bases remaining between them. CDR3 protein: CASSYSNRGESIREKLFF. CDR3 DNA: TGTGCCAGCAGTTACTCGAATCGCGGGGAAAGCATAAGGGAAAAACTGTTTTTT.

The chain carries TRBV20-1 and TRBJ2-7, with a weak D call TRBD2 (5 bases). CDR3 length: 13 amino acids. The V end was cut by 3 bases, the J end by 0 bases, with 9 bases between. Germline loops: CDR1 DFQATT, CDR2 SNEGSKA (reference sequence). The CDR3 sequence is CSASRESSYEQYF. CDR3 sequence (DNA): TGCAGTGCTAGTAGGGAGAGCTCCTACGAGCAGTACTTC.

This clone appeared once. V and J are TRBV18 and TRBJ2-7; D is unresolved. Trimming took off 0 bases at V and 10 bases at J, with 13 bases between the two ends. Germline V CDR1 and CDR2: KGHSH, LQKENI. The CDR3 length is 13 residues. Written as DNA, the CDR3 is TGTGCCAGCTCACCACCGGCACAGACCGTACAGTACTTC. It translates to CASSPPAQTVQYF.

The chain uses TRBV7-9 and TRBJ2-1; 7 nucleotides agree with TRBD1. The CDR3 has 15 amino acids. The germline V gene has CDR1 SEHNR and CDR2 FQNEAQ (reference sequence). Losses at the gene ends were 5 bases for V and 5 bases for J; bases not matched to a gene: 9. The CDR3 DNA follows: TGTGCCAGCAGCCCGGGACAGTTGGGTGACAATGAGCAGTTCTTC. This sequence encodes CASSPGQLGDNEQFF. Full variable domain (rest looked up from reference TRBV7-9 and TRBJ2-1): DTGVSQNPRHKITKRGQNVTFRCDPISEHNRLYWYRQTLGQGPEFLTYFQNEAQLEKSRLLSDRFSAERPKGSFSTLEIQRTEQGDSAMYLCASSPGQLGDNEQFFGPGTRLTVL.

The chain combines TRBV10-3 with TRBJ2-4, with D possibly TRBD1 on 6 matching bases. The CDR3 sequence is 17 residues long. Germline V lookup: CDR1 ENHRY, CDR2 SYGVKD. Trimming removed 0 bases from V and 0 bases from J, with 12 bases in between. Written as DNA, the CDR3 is TGTGCCATCAGTGAGTCAGGGGGATTGCTAGCCAAAAACATTCAGTACTTC. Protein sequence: CAISESGGLLAKNIQYF.

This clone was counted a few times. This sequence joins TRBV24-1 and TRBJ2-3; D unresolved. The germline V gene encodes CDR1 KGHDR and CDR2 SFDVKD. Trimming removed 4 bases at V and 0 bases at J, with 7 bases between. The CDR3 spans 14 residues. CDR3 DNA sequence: TGTGCCACCAGTGACCCCAGGAGCACAGATACGCAGTATTTT. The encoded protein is CATSDPRSTDTQYF.

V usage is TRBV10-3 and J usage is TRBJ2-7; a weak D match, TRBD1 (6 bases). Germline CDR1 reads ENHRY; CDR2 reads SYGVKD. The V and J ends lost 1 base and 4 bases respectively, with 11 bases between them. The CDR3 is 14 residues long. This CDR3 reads CAISEFSQGYEQYF. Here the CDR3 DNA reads TGTGCCATCAGTGAGTTTTCACAGGGTTACGAGCAGTACTTC.

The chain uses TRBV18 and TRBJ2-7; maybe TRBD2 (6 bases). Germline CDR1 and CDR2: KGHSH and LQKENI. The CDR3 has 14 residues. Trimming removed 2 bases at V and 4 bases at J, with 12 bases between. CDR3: CASSPRGGEYEQYF. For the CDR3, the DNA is TGTGCCAGCTCACCAAGAGGCGGGGAATACGAGCAGTACTTC.

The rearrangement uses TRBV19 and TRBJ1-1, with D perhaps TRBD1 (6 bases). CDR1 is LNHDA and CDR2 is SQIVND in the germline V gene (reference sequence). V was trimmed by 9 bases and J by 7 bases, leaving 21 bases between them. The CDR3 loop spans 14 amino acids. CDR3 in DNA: TGTGCCAGCACAAAGGCCGGGGGGCGTTTTGAAGCTTTCTTT. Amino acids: CASTKAGGRFEAFF.

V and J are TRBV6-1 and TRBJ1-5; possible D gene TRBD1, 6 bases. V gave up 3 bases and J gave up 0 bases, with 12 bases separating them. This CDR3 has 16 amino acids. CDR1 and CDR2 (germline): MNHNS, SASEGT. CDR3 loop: CASSDRGVYSNQPQHF. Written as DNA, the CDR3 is TGTGCCAGCAGTGACAGGGGAGTCTATAGCAATCAGCCCCAGCATTTT.